The present entry profiles one TCR beta chain with its context. With V trimmed by 0 bases and J by 5 bases, 7 bases remained unmatched. Looked up from germline, CDR1 is SGDLS and CDR2 is YYNGEE. The CDR3 extends over 16 amino acids. The source of the sample is a study of control samples from healthy donors and cancer patients. Profiled with immunoSEQ multiplex PCR; TCRdb holds only in-frame clones, not every one. Counted here are 90,000 to 110,000 clones, roughly 85% occurring once; the ten biggest clones make up around 13%. The clonotype was recovered from a woman between 45 and 65 years old in good health. Input material: blood. This chain links TRBV9 with TRBJ2-5; 10 bases line up with TRBD1. CDR3 sequence (DNA): TGTGCCAGCAGCGTAGGGCAGAGGGACAGGGGTGAGACCCAGTACTTC. Encoded protein: CASSVGQRDRGETQYF.